The present T cell receptor beta chain was sequenced within a study of T cell repertoires in cytomegalovirus infection (dated by TCRdb to about 2019). In terms of the full investigation: Donor HLA type was relevant to the analysis, because carriage of CMV infection together with the matching HLA type was indicated by public TCR beta signatures. Study-wide findings and limitations: The ex vivo response was dominated by HLA-C-restricted CMV-specific TCR beta clonotypes, which also provided the single most frequent clonotype in two of eight donors. Carriers of CMV infection plus the relevant HLA type were discriminated by the cumulative frequency of public TCR beta family members in the study cohort and in an independent roughly 370-donor cohort.

The listed sequencing device is Illumina HiSeq 1500. TCRdb cleaned the public reads at Q25 with fastp, built clones with MiXCR and kept in-frame beta chains. Every entry covers one CDR3 protein and lists the most common genes and DNA from its rows. In this sample the table shows some 180,000 distinct CDR3 sequences, about 18% of which occur a single time. The ten largest clonotypes hold about 23% of the sample. V is trimmed back by 5 bases and J by 1 base, and the junction contains 4 bases that no gene match accounts for. CDR3 length: 14 amino acids, cysteine to phenylalanine. Only the CDR3 DNA stays, 42 bases, in frame from base 1. A few counts support this clonotype. The specificity of this receptor is unknown. Base quality data are lacking; no much larger clone is found one base away.

Sequencing used CD8+ T cells from PBMCs. Recombination linked TRBV12-3 or TRBV12-4 to TRBJ1-2; TRBD1 aligns with 7 central bases. This TCR derives from a human donor in good health (CMV status not recorded). Some clones in this sample may be carry-over from other donors' samples. The CDR3 protein sequence reads: CASSPGDSNYGYTF. The nucleotides are TGTGCCAGCAGTCCCGGGGACAGTAACTATGGCTACACCTTC.